The source of this T cell receptor beta chain is a study of cytomegalovirus exposure and HLA in healthy donors. Each donor was nominally healthy when sampled (though unrecorded immune exposures were likely). CDR1 is SGHRS, CDR2 YFSETQ, per germline. This CDR3 region has 18 residues. Trimming removed 1 base at V and 3 bases at J, with 22 bases between. With 60 Vbeta and 13 Jbeta primers, the PCR was carried out. The method was immunoSEQ multiplex PCR; TCRdb's version includes in-frame clones alone and lacks a portion of them. The sample holds around 200,000 clones, 65% to 90% seen once. The receptor's source is a girl aged 5-17 years in good health and CMV-seronegative. The sequencing input was PBMCs. The chain recombines TRBV5-1 with TRBJ1-2; D is possibly TRBD1 (6 bases). The CDR3 DNA reads as TGCGCCAGCAGCTTGTCGGATACAGGGAAGGGGAATGACTATGGCTACACCTTC. Protein product: CASSLSDTGKGNDYGYTF.